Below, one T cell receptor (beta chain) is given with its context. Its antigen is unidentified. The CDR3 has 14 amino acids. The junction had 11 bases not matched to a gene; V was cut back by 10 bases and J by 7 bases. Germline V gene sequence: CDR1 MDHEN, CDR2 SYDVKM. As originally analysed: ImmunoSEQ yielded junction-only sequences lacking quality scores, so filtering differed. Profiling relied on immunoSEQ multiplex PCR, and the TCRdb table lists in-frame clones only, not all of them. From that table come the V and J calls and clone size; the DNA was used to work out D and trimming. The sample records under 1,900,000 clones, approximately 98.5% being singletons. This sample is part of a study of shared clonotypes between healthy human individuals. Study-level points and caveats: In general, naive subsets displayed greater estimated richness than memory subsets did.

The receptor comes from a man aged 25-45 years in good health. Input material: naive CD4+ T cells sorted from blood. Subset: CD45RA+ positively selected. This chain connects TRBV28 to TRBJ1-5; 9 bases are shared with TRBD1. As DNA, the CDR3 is TGTGCCACCCTATCGGACAGGGGTCGGCAGCCCCAGCATTTT. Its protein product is CATLSDRGRQPQHF.